This T cell receptor beta chain was recorded in a study of OX40 agonist ivuxolimab in advanced cancers. Whole-study context: Partial response was recorded in three patients: one hepatocellular carcinoma and two cutaneous melanoma cases.

As for this clone: What it recognizes is unknown.

TCRdb's copy holds only in-frame clones and misses some; the assay was immunoSEQ multiplex PCR. The sample lists roughly 33,000 clones; 74% were seen once. Study results and limitations: With doses of 0.1 to 3.0 mg/kg, CD4+ and CD8+ blood T cells had undergone clonal expansion by week 6. Fewer expanded clones were found on average in CD4+ than in CD8+ T cells.

Germline CDR1 SNHLY, CDR2 FYNNEI. V was pared by 2 bases and J by 2 bases, with 8 bases between. This CDR3 is built from 14 residues. The sample consisted of CD4+ or CD8+ T cells sorted from blood, taken in a trial of the OX40 agonist ivuxolimab. The chain links TRBV2 to TRBJ2-3; D is possibly TRBD2 (5 bases). The receptor was isolated from an adult with an advanced solid tumor such as melanoma, head and neck, liver or kidney cancer. In DNA, the CDR3 is TGTGCCAGCAGTGAACGGGGAGCCACAGATACGCAGTATTTT. Encoded protein: CASSERGATDTQYF.